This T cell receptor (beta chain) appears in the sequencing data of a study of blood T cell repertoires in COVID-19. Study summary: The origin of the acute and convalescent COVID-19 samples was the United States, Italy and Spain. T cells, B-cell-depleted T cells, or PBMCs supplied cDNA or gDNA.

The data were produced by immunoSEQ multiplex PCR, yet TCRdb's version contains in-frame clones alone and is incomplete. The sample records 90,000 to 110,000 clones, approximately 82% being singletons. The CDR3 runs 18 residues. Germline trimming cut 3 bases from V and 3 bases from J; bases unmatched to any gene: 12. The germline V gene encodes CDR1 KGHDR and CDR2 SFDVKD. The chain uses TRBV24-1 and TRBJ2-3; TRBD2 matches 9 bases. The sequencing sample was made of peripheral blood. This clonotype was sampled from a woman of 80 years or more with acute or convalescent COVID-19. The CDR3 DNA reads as TGTGCCACCAGTGATCCCCTGGCTGGACTAGCGCCTACAGATACGCAGTATTTT. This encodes CATSDPLAGLAPTDTQYF.